The T cell receptor beta chain described here comes from a study of blood T cell repertoires in COVID-19. Study-wide background: Sites in the United States, Italy and Spain provided acute and convalescent COVID-19 samples. The analysed material was cDNA or gDNA that came from T cells, B-cell-depleted T cells, or PBMCs.

The J segment lost 3 bases and the V segment lost 6 bases, leaving 6 bases of the junction unmatched. The CDR3 consists of 14 residues. Looked up from germline, CDR1 is LNHDA and CDR2 is SQIVND (reference sequence). Authors' methods: Estimation of nucleated cell counts relied on the amplification of reference gene primers. The method was immunoSEQ multiplex PCR; TCRdb's version includes in-frame clones alone and lacks a portion of them. V, J and clone size are taken as reported in that table, and D and trimming were inferred from the DNA itself. Of 20,000 to 25,000 clones listed, less than 95% were seen once; the top ten hold roughly 2.6%.

J is TRBJ1-2 and V is TRBV19; 8 bases map to TRBD1. Specimen: peripheral blood. The source of this sequence is a man in his sixties or seventies with acute or convalescent COVID-19. As DNA, the CDR3 is TGTGCCAGTAGCAGGGGGCGCCTTGACTATGGCTACACCTTC. It translates to CASSRGRLDYGYTF.